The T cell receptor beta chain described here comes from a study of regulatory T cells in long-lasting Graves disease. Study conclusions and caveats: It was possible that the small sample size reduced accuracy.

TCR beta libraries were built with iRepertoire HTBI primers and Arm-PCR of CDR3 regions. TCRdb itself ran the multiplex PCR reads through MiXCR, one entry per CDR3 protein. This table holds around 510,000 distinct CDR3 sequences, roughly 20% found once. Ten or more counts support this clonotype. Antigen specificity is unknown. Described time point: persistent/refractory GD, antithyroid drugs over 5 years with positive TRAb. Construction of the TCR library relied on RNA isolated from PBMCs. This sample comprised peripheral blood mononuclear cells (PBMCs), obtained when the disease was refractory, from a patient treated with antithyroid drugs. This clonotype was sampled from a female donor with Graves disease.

The CDR3 reads CASSPGLAGRANTGELFF. Here the CDR3 DNA reads TGTGCCAGCAGTCCGGGACTAGCGGGAAGGGCGAACACCGGGGAGCTGTTTTTT. The chain combines TRBV27 with TRBJ2-2; 13 positions match TRBD2. The CDR3 totals 18 residues. V lost 5 bases to trimming and J lost 0 bases; unmatched junction nucleotides: 6. The germline V gene encodes CDR1 MNHEY and CDR2 SMNVEV (reference sequence).